This is a list of T cell receptor beta chains from one sample in a study of blood T cell repertoires in COVID-19. Profiled with immunoSEQ multiplex PCR; TCRdb holds only in-frame clones, not every one. The data show about 160,000 clones, with under 95% seen just once and roughly a sixth held by the top ten. Input material: peripheral blood. Receptors were obtained from a man aged 55 to 70 with active or convalescent COVID-19. Each CDR3 is given with its conserved first and last residue. The D gene is left open where the match is weak. Size is omitted from some rows. Given values are once, few, many or a class for expanded clones.

NA | NA | TRBJ2-1 | 14 | TRBV6-6 | TGTGCCAGCAGTTACGAGGTCCCCTACAATGAGCAGTTCTTC | CASSYEVPYNEQFF
NA | NA | TRBJ2-1 | 16 | TRBV11-3 | TGTGCCAGCAGCTTAACCTCCGGGAGTGACTACAATGAGCAGTTCTTC | CASSLTSGSDYNEQFF
TRBD1 | NA | TRBJ2-7 | 15 | TRBV5-1 | TGCGCCAGCAGCCGGGCCGGGACAGGGGGCGAGGGGCAGTACTTC | CASSRAGTGGEGQYF
TRBD1 | NA | TRBJ2-7 | 16 | TRBV4-1 | TGCGCCAGCAGCCAAGAGGGCCCAGGGGGTAACTACGAGCAGTACTTC | CASSQEGPGGNYEQYF
NA | NA | TRBJ1-1 | 16 | TRBV11-2 | TGTGCCAGCAGCTCGTGGGGGCCGGGAGGGAACACTGAAGCTTTCTTT | CASSSWGPGGNTEAFF
TRBD2 | NA | TRBJ2-5 | 13 | TRBV6-5 | TGTGCCAGCAGTTTGGGACTAATCGAGACCCAGTACTTC | CASSLGLIETQYF
NA | NA | TRBJ1-2 | 15 | TRBV2 | TGTGCCAGCAGCCTTAGGAGACAGAACTTCTATGGCTACACCTTC | CASSLRRQNFYGYTF
TRBD1 | few | TRBJ1-2 | 15 | TRBV5-1 | TGCGCCAGCAGCACCGGACAGGCAGCTAACTATGGCTACACCTTC | CASSTGQAANYGYTF
TRBD1 | NA | TRBJ2-5 | 15 | TRBV19 | TGTGCCAGTAGTTCTTCGACAGGGGGCTGGGAGACCCAGTACTTC | CASSSSTGGWETQYF
NA | NA | TRBJ1-1 | 16 | TRBV10-3 | TGTGCCATCAGTGAGTCACGGACAAACCCGAACACTGAAGCTTTCTTT | CAISESRTNPNTEAFF
NA | NA | TRBJ2-1 | 14 | TRBV11-2 | TGTGCCAGCAGCCGAGGGGACATAGGCAATGAGCAGTTCTTC | CASSRGDIGNEQFF
NA | NA | TRBJ1-2 | 13 | TRBV6-2/TRBV6-3 | TGTGCCAGCAGTTACTACGTCCCCGGGGGCTACACCTTC | CASSYYVPGGYTF
NA | NA | TRBJ1-2 | 13 | TRBV10-3 | TGTGCCATCAACGAGGGCGCTAACTATGGCTACACCTTC | CAINEGANYGYTF
TRBD1 | NA | TRBJ1-1 | 13 | TRBV30 | TGTGCCTGGAAAGGGACAGGGAACACTGAAGCTTTCTTT | CAWKGTGNTEAFF
NA | NA | TRBJ1-4 | 13 | TRBV19 | TGTGCCAGTAGTATAGATGGCAATGAAAAACTGTTTTTT | CASSIDGNEKLFF
NA | NA | TRBJ1-5 | 15 | TRBV6-6 | TGTGCCAGCAGAGACGCAGGGCAGAGCAATCAGCCCCAGCATTTT | CASRDAGQSNQPQHF
NA | NA | TRBJ2-7 | 14 | TRBV25-1 | TGTGCCAGCAGTGAATTTAACGCGCCCTACGAGCAGTACTTC | CASSEFNAPYEQYF
NA | NA | TRBJ1-2 | 13 | TRBV11-2 | TGTGCCAGCAGTCCTACAGGGAACTATGGCTACACCTTC | CASSPTGNYGYTF
TRBD2 | NA | TRBJ2-1 | 18 | TRBV10-3 | TGTGCCATCAGTGAGTCTTCGCTAGCGGGAGGTTCCTACAATGAGCAGTTCTTC | CAISESSLAGGSYNEQFF
NA | NA | TRBJ2-5 | 13 | TRBV7-2 | TGTGCCAGCAGTCGCGGAACACAAGAGACCCAGTACTTC | CASSRGTQETQYF
NA | NA | TRBJ2-2 | 14 | TRBV5-4 | TGTGCCAGCAGCTCGCAGGGTAGGGCCGGGGAGCTGTTTTTT | CASSSQGRAGELFF
TRBD2 | NA | TRBJ2-7 | 16 | TRBV6-4 | TGTGCCAGCAGGGGGGGGACTAGCGGGAGGAAAGGCGAGCAGTACTTC | CASRGGTSGRKGEQYF
TRBD2 | few | TRBJ2-7 | 16 | TRBV5-1 | TGCGCCAGCAGCTTAACAACTAGCGGGACCACCTACGAGCAGTACTTC | CASSLTTSGTTYEQYF
NA | once | TRBJ1-5 | 16 | TRBV5-1 | TGCGCCAGCAGCTTGCAGGGCCCAGGGGGCAATCAGCCCCAGCATTTT | CASSLQGPGGNQPQHF
NA | NA | TRBJ1-1 | 13 | TRBV5-1 | TGCGCCAGCGCCCCAACAGGGAGCACTGAAGCTTTCTTT | CASAPTGSTEAFF
TRBD1 | NA | TRBJ2-3 | 17 | TRBV24-1 | TGTGCCACCAGTGATTCGGGACAGGGGCTATCCACAGATACGCAGTATTTT | CATSDSGQGLSTDTQYF
TRBD1 | NA | TRBJ2-1 | 17 | TRBV11-2 | TGTGCCAGCAGCTTAGATCTCGGGACAGCGCTCTACAATGAGCAGTTCTTC | CASSLDLGTALYNEQFF
NA | few | TRBJ1-3 | 14 | TRBV10-2 | TGCGCCAGCAAATCGGACGGGACTGGAAACACCATATATTTT | CASKSDGTGNTIYF
TRBD1 | NA | TRBJ2-7 | 16 | TRBV6-1 | TGTGCCAGCAGTGAATCATCACAGGGGTTTTCCTACGAGCAGTACTTC | CASSESSQGFSYEQYF
NA | NA | TRBJ1-3 | 14 | TRBV11-2 | TGTGCCAGCAGCTTAGGGAGGTTGGGAAACACCATATATTTT | CASSLGRLGNTIYF
NA | NA | TRBJ2-5 | 13 | TRBV2 | TGTGCCAGCTTAGTACCGCCTAGAGAGACCCAGTACTTC | CASLVPPRETQYF
NA | NA | TRBJ2-5 | 14 | TRBV7-9 | TGTGCCAGCAGCTACCGACAGCAACAAGAGACCCAGTACTTC | CASSYRQQQETQYF
NA | NA | TRBJ1-1 | 18 | TRBV7-8 | TGTGCCAGCAGCTTACTCCCAGGGCTAGCGCTGTGGAACACTGAAGCTTTCTTT | CASSLLPGLALWNTEAFF
TRBD1 | few | TRBJ1-5 | 16 | TRBV10-2 | TGCGCCAGCAGTGAGGGACAGGGAGTGGGCAATCAGCCCCAGCATTTT | CASSEGQGVGNQPQHF
TRBD1 | NA | TRBJ2-7 | 14 | TRBV7-2 | TGTGCCAGCAGCCACACAGGGGGCCTCTACGAGCAGTACTTC | CASSHTGGLYEQYF
TRBD1 | NA | TRBJ1-3 | 14 | TRBV18 | TGTGCCAGCTCATCGGACAGGCTTGGAAACACCATATATTTT | CASSSDRLGNTIYF
TRBD1 | NA | TRBJ2-3 | 15 | TRBV9 | TGTGCCAGCGGGAGGGGACAGGGTATCACAGATACGCAGTATTTT | CASGRGQGITDTQYF
TRBD2 | once | TRBJ2-5 | 15 | TRBV4-1 | TGCGCCAGCAGGCCGATACTAGCGGGAAAAGAGACCCAGTACTTC | CASRPILAGKETQYF
TRBD2 | NA | TRBJ2-1 | 14 | TRBV5-1 | TGCGCCAGCAGCCCGCAGACTAGCAGCAATGAGCAGTTCTTC | CASSPQTSSNEQFF
NA | NA | TRBJ1-2 | 14 | TRBV7-2 | TGTGCCAGCAGCTTGGGGTATTCAGAGGGTGGCTACACCTTC | CASSLGYSEGGYTF
TRBD1 | NA | TRBJ2-2 | 15 | TRBV11-2 | TGTGCCAGCAGCTTGGGACAGGGGGCGACCGGGGAGCTGTTTTTT | CASSLGQGATGELFF
NA | NA | TRBJ1-5 | 15 | TRBV6-5 | TGTGCCAGCAGTTACTCAGCTGTTTCCAATCAGCCCCAGCATTTT | CASSYSAVSNQPQHF
NA | once | TRBJ2-1 | 17 | TRBV9 | TGTGCCAGCAGCAGCCTCGAACCGGGACTGATATACAATGAGCAGTTCTTC | CASSSLEPGLIYNEQFF
TRBD1 | NA | TRBJ1-2 | 14 | TRBV3-1/TRBV3-2 | TGTGCCAGCAGCCCGGGACAGATTAACTATGGCTACACCTTC | CASSPGQINYGYTF
TRBD1 | NA | TRBJ1-3 | 16 | TRBV7-9 | TGTGCCAGCAGCGCAGGACAGGGGGCGTACGGAAACACCATATATTTT | CASSAGQGAYGNTIYF
TRBD1 | NA | TRBJ2-2 | 14 | TRBV15 | TGTGCCACCAGACGGGACAGAAACACCGGGGAGCTGTTTTTT | CATRRDRNTGELFF
TRBD2 | NA | TRBJ2-7 | 14 | TRBV7-2 | TGTGCCAGCAGACCCGGGGGGAGCTCCTACGAGCAGTACTTC | CASRPGGSSYEQYF
TRBD1 | NA | TRBJ1-1 | 13 | TRBV19 | TGTGCCAGTGAACAGGGGGCGAACACTGAAGCTTTCTTT | CASEQGANTEAFF
NA | NA | TRBJ2-7 | 13 | TRBV27 | TGTGCCAGTGGGGACACAGGGATCTACGAGCAGTACTTC | CASGDTGIYEQYF